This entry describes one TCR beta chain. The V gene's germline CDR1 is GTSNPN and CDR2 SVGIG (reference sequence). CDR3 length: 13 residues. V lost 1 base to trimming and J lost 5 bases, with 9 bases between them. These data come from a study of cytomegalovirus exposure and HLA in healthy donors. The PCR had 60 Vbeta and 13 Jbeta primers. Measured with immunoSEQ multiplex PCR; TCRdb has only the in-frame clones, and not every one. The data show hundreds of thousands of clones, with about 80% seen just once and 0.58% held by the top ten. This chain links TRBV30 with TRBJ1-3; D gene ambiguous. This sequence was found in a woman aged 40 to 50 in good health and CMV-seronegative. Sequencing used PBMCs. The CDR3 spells CAWSASSRNTIYF. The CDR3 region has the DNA TGTGCCTGGAGTGCGAGTAGCAGAAACACCATATATTTT.